One TCR beta chain is described in this entry. Trimming took 7 bases from V and 2 from J; bases not matched to a gene: 14. The length of the CDR3 is 18 residues. The germline CDR1 and CDR2 sequences are MDHEN and SYDVKM. The data stem from a study of T cells in Graves' hyperthyroidism and ophthalmopathy. Amplification yielded TCR beta CDR3 regions, with RNA transcripts as the source. The primer set for the first-round RT-PCR of the TCR CDR3 was HTBI. TCRdb reanalysed the multiplex PCR reads using MiXCR and keeps one entry per CDR3 protein. The data contain 240,000 or so distinct CDR3 sequences, 16% of them singletons.

The clonotype originates from a woman between 18 and 30 years old with Graves' ophthalmopathy. The material sequenced was blood. This chain joins TRBV28 and TRBJ2-5; 12 nucleotides agree with TRBD2. The CDR3 here is CASNPTVRTSGKQETQYF. CDR3 nucleotides: TGTGCCAGCAACCCAACGGTGAGGACTAGCGGGAAACAAGAGACCCAGTACTTC.